Below, 7 T cell receptor beta chains from the same sample are listed, as sequenced in a study of cytomegalovirus exposure and HLA in healthy donors. Vbeta (60) and Jbeta (13) primers were used in the PCR. Sequencing used immunoSEQ multiplex PCR; TCRdb keeps in-frame clones, though not all of them. The profile shows about 150,000 clones, approximately 70% of them singletons. Source material: PBMCs. Receptor source: a woman aged 18-35 years in good health and CMV-seropositive.

The genes are TRBV7-9 and TRBJ1-5; D is ambiguous. The CDR3 spans 12 residues. CDR1 and CDR2 from the germline V gene are SEHNR and FQNEAQ (reference sequence). Trimming shortened V by 1 base and J by 9 bases, and 7 bases separated the two germline ends. Here the CDR3 reads CASSLDFGPQHF. The CDR3 region has the DNA TGTGCCAGCAGCTTAGACTTCGGGCCCCAGCATTTT.

V is TRBV27 and J is TRBJ1-5, with D possibly TRBD1 on 5 matching bases. V was cut by 1 base and J by 3 bases, with 13 bases left in between. CDR1 and CDR2 (germline): MNHEY, SMNVEV (reference sequence). CDR3 length equals 16 residues. CDR3 sequence (DNA): TGTGCCAGCAGTTTATACTCGACAGACAACAATCAGCCCCAGCATTTT. Residues: CASSLYSTDNNQPQHF.

The chain couples TRBV6-5 to TRBJ1-2; D not resolved. The CDR3 covers 14 residues. The germline V and J ends were trimmed by 0 bases and 4 bases, with 9 bases remaining between them. Germline values: CDR1 MNHEY, CDR2 SVGAGI. The CDR3 bases are TGTGCCAGCAGTTACTCCTCAGACTTCTATGGCTACACCTTC. Protein: CASSYSSDFYGYTF.

This sequence joins TRBV7-9 and TRBJ2-1, with no clear D. The CDR3 totals 12 residues. Germline V gene lookup returns CDR1 SEHNR and CDR2 FQNEAQ (reference sequence). Trimming stripped 2 bases from V and 6 bases from J, with 5 bases between. The CDR3 DNA is TGTGCCAGCAGCTTAACCAGCAATGAGCAGTTCTTC. It codes for CASSLTSNEQFF.

The chain joins TRBV7-6 to TRBJ2-5; maybe TRBD2 (7 bases). Germline V gene data show CDR1 as SGHVS and CDR2 as FNYEAQ. The V end lost 1 base, the J end lost 5 bases, and 14 bases lay between the germline ends. This CDR3 region has 15 residues. The CDR3 nucleotides read TGTGCCAGCAGCTTAGTTTTTGAGGGGGGGGAGACCCAGTACTTC. Amino acid sequence: CASSLVFEGGETQYF.

The gene calls are TRBV12-5 and TRBJ2-3, with 12 nucleotides matching TRBD2. From germline, CDR1 is LGHNT and CDR2 FRNRAP. The CDR3 runs to 15 residues. The V gene end was trimmed by 6 bases and the J gene end by 3 bases; junction bases not matched to a gene: 4. The CDR3 nucleotides are TGTGCTAGTGGGACTAGCGGGGGAGATACAGATACGCAGTATTTT. Its protein product is CASGTSGGDTDTQYF.

This chain links TRBV6-1 with TRBJ2-5; a weak D match, TRBD1 (6 bases). Looked up from germline, CDR1 is MNHNS and CDR2 is SASEGT. V gave up 8 bases and J gave up 3 bases, with 13 bases separating them. CDR3 length equals 13 residues. CDR3 in amino acids: CASQRGIEETQYF. DNA of the CDR3: TGTGCCAGCCAAAGGGGGATCGAAGAGACCCAGTACTTC.